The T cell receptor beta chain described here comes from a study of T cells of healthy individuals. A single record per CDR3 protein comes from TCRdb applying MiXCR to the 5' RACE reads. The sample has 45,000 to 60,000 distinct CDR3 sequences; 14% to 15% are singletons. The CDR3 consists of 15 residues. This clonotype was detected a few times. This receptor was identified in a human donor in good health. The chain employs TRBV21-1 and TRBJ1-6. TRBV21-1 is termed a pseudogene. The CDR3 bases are TGTGCCAGGACTCGAGGTTGGCAGGGCAGGACACCCCTCCACTTT. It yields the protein CARTRGWQGRTPLHF.